This TCR beta chain comes out of a study of a mutant IDH1 vaccine in newly diagnosed glioma (dated by TCRdb to the early 2020s). Concerning the study at large: Eight vaccinations were administered to patients in weeks 1, 3, 5, 7, 11, 15, 19 and 23, corresponding to visits V03 through V10. Vaccination started 4-6 weeks after radiotherapy alone, or was given together with temozolomide cycles in the groups whose treatment included chemotherapy. Of the roughly 34 treated patients, roughly 62% were male and about 40% were female, and the mean age was about 40 years. Prior to enrollment, patients had been given standard therapy consisting of radiotherapy alone, temozolomide alone, or radiochemotherapy with temozolomide, with the combination given to most patients. Peripheral blood samples were drawn at six visits, namely V03 (baseline), V05, V07, V10, V12 and V13. For exploratory analyses, longitudinal TCRB deep sequencing was carried out in 25 treated patients wherever samples were available. Study-wide findings and limitations: Pseudoprogression appeared unrelated to alterations in the top peripheral T cell clonotypes detected by TCRB sequencing. Vaccine-induced immune responses across multiple MHC alleles were detected in 85% to 95% of patients. Selection of PBMC samples for TCRB deep sequencing was based on availability. The authors stated that sample limitations prevented analyses of patient blood samples from being reproduced.

This clone was seen repeatedly, ten times or more. Its cognate antigen has yet to be identified. Base quality data are lacking; no much larger clone is found one base away. The time point label corresponds to: week 11, during vaccination. Each vaccine dose, consisting of 300 ug of a 20-mer mutant IDH1 peptide in Montanide, was administered subcutaneously with topical imiquimod. All donors had newly diagnosed IDH1-mutant astrocytomas of WHO grade 3 or 4 that showed loss of nuclear ATRX. The samples were drawn from NOA16, a multicentre, single-arm, open-label phase I trial in Germany that tested a mutant IDH1 peptide vaccine in humans for the first time. Genomic DNA for TCRB sequencing was extracted from EDTA blood using the DNeasy Blood and Tissue Kit. Libraries were built with the immunoSEQ multiplex PCR assay. Rearranged TCR beta chain sequences were amplified using the hsTCRB Kit according to the manufacturer's protocol. TCRB libraries were sequenced on an Illumina MiSeq. On the authors' methods: The kit vendor's proprietary platform handled demultiplexing, trimming and gene mapping. TCRdb stores this immuneACCESS table with in-frame sequences only. Part of the clones is absent; in the studies checked, under half of the shortfall reflects unresolved V genes, and no reason is known for the rest. The D gene and trimming were derived from the DNA, and the V and J assignments and clone size from that table. The sample data list about 130,000 clones, and around 77% of these were observed just once. Clones ranked in the top ten supply approximately 5% of the sample.

Spanning cysteine to phenylalanine, the CDR3 consists of 13 amino acids. Just CDR3 DNA is preserved here, 39 bases in frame from base 1. Deletion took 6 bases off V and 6 bases off J, with a span of 14 bases between the germline ends. Via the germline V gene, CDR1 is MGHDK and CDR2 SYGVNS. Here the chain combines TRBV25-1 and TRBJ1-1, with no confidently assigned D gene. The sequencing here drew on PBMCs, taken from a glioma patient whose treatment included an IDH1 peptide vaccine. The sequence was obtained from a man between 40 and 49 years old with glioma. The bases read TGTGCCAGCAGGGCCGCCGGGCGGCCTGAAGCTTTCTTT. Its translation reads: CASRAAGRPEAFF.